What follows describes a single T cell receptor (beta chain). This entry is derived from a study of cytomegalovirus exposure and HLA in healthy donors. PCR amplification relied on 60 Vbeta primers (plus 13 Jbeta primers). Profiled with immunoSEQ multiplex PCR; TCRdb holds only in-frame clones, not every one. This table has approximately 100,000 clones, 75% to 90% appearing once. Germline lookup yields CDR1 SGDLS and CDR2 YYNGEE. The V and J ends lost 2 bases and 4 bases respectively, with 12 bases between them. The CDR3 loop spans 14 amino acids. The sample consisted of PBMCs. The clonotype comes from a young man in good health and CMV-seronegative. V is TRBV9 and J is TRBJ2-5; unclear D gene. CDR3 amino acids: CASSVEVRGETQYF. For the CDR3, the DNA is TGTGCCAGCAGCGTTGAGGTTAGAGGAGAGACCCAGTACTTC. Looking up the rest from reference TRBV9 and TRBJ2-5 gives the full variable domain: DSGVTQTPKHLITATGQRVTLRCSPRSGDLSVYWYQQSLDQGLQFLIQYYNGEERAKGNILERFSAQQFPDLHSELNLSSLELGDSALYFCASSVEVRGETQYFGPGTRLLVL.